By its share, the clone carrying this T cell receptor beta chain is medium-sized (0.01 to 0.1%). The antigen is unknown. These data are taken from a study of early stage breast cancer tumors. General study points: Most shared enriched TCRB sequences were commonly generated ones.

TCRdb's copy holds only in-frame clones and misses some; the assay was immunoSEQ multiplex PCR. Of 25,000 to 35,000 clones in the sample, approximately 54% were seen once. This TCR was sampled from a person aged 45 to 59 with breast cancer. What was sequenced was breast tumor tissue.

CDR3 protein: CATNRGRARGNEQFF. The CDR3, as DNA: TGTGCCACCAACCGAGGGAGGGCGCGCGGCAATGAGCAGTTCTTC. The V gene is TRBV21-1, the J gene TRBJ2-1; the table's TRBD2 call for D was not verified on the DNA. TRBV21-1 is listed as a pseudogene. This CDR3 region has 15 residues.